The 6 T cell receptor beta chains below were found in one sample sequenced in a study of T cell responses to AZD1222 COVID-19 vaccine. Some clones are missing from TCRdb's copy, which holds only in-frame ones; the method was immunoSEQ multiplex PCR. This sample yields some 110,000 clones, of which 90% are seen a single time; around 7.6% belongs to the top ten. The sample was peripheral blood, taken 28 days after the second AZD1222 dose. Source of these receptors: an adult who received the AZD1222 COVID-19 vaccine.

This rearrangement joins TRBV18 to TRBJ2-1; TRBD1 aligns across 7 bases. With 6 bases clipped from V and 3 bases from J, the junction kept 2 bases outside the gene matches. The CDR3 spans 13 residues. Germline CDR1 is KGHSH and CDR2 is LQKENI. The CDR3 loop is CASSQGDYNEQFF. CDR3 DNA: TGTGCCAGCTCCCAGGGGGACTACAATGAGCAGTTCTTC.

The chain employs TRBV13 and TRBJ2-5, with 10 bases lining up with TRBD1. The V gene end was trimmed by 4 bases and the J gene end by 5 bases; junction bases not matched to a gene: 7. Germline V gene data show CDR1 as PRHDT and CDR2 as FYEKMQ (reference sequence). The length of the CDR3 is 15 residues. The CDR3 nucleotides read TGTGCCAGCAGCTCAGGGACAGGGGAGGAGGAGACCCAGTACTTC. Protein: CASSSGTGEEETQYF.

The genes are TRBV7-9 and TRBJ1-6; 9 bases are a match to TRBD1. The J segment lost 7 bases and the V segment lost 5 bases, leaving 3 bases of the junction unmatched. Germline CDR1 reads SEHNR; CDR2 reads FQNEAQ (reference sequence). The CDR3 is 14 amino acids. The CDR3 region is CASSGTGRNSPLHF. The CDR3 nucleotides are TGTGCCAGCAGCGGGACAGGGCGGAATTCACCCCTCCACTTT.

The V call is TRBV2, the J call TRBJ1-6; the match to TRBD1 covers 7 bases. V lost 4 bases and J lost 13; bases outside the gene matches: 7. This CDR3 is 13 amino acids long. Germline V gene sequence: CDR1 SNHLY, CDR2 FYNNEI. For the CDR3, the DNA is TGTGCCAGCAGTGGGACAGGTGGGACCCCCCTCCACTTT. Its protein product is CASSGTGGTPLHF. The complete variable domain, with remaining parts taken from reference TRBV2 and TRBJ1-6, reads EPEVTQTPSHQVTQMGQEVILRCVPISNHLYFYWYRQILGQKVEFLVSFYNNEISEKSEIFDDQFSVERPDGSNFTLKIRSTKLEDSAMYFCASSGTGGTPLHFGNGTRLTVT.

This chain uses TRBV5-4 with TRBJ1-1, with D uncertain. Trimming took 1 base from V and 4 from J, leaving 8 bases between them. This CDR3 comprises 13 residues. Looked up from germline, CDR1 is SGHNT and CDR2 is YYREEE (reference sequence). The CDR3 DNA follows: TGTGCCAGCAGCTTGTGGGTGGGCACTGAAGCTTTCTTT. Translation gives CASSLWVGTEAFF. The complete variable domain, with remaining parts taken from reference TRBV5-4 and TRBJ1-1, reads ETGVTQSPTHLIKTRGQQVTLRCSSQSGHNTVSWYQQALGQGPQFIFQYYREEENGRGNFPPRFSGLQFPNYSSELNVNALELDDSALYLCASSLWVGTEAFFGQGTRLTVV.

The V call is TRBV6-4, the J call TRBJ1-1, with D unresolved. This CDR3 is 14 amino acids long. CDR1 and CDR2 (germline): MRHNA, SNTAGT. V gave up 4 bases and J gave up 1 base, with 10 bases separating them. The CDR3 reads CASSVSGGNTEAFF. Here the CDR3 DNA reads TGTGCCAGCAGTGTATCGGGAGGGAACACTGAAGCTTTCTTT.